Listed here are 18 T cell receptor beta chains from one sample, sequenced in a study of molecular identifiers for immune sequencing clone quantification (dated by TCRdb to 2017 to 2018). The library was generated by PCR. TCRdb shows the sequencer as Illumina HiSeq 4000. TCRdb reworked the public reads: Q25 trimming with fastp, MiXCR clone assembly, productive beta chains retained. Rows with one shared CDR3 protein collapse into an entry with the most common genes and DNA. In all, the sample holds about 640,000 distinct CDR3 sequences, and about 20% of those were seen once. Roughly 0.9% of the sample is in the top ten clones. Sequenced sample: naive CD8+ T cells from blood, with Jurkat cell RNA spiked in. The sample's cell subset or site label, in plain terms: FACS-sorted CD8+CD4-CCR7+CD45RA+ naive T cells. Source of these receptors: a human donor in good health. Some libraries in this study had Jurkat cell RNA spiked in.

This clonotype was counted only a few times. The CDR3 region has the DNA TGTGCCTGGAGTGGCCCGGGACACCGATACTACGAGCAGTACTTC. The encoded protein is CAWSGPGHRYYEQYF. The chain joins TRBV30 to TRBJ2-7; a weak D match, TRBD1 (6 bases). CDR3 size: 15 residues. The V gene lost 1 base and the J gene lost 3 bases, with 16 bases spanning the gap. Germline CDR1 reads GTSNPN; CDR2 reads SVGIG (reference sequence).

This clonotype showed up many times. The chain recombines TRBV6-5 with TRBJ2-3; D possibly matches TRBD1 or TRBD2 (5 bases each). The germline V gene encodes CDR1 MNHEY and CDR2 SVGAGI. The CDR3 is 15 residues long. Trimming took off 0 bases at V and 2 bases at J, with 9 bases between the two ends. CDR3 protein: CASSYSGTATDTQYF. CDR3 in DNA: TGTGCCAGCAGTTACTCGGGGACGGCCACAGATACGCAGTATTTT.

This clonotype appeared many times. V gene TRBV23-1 combines with J gene TRBJ2-7; D ambiguous. TRBV23-1 is placed among ORFs of uncertain function. Deletions cut 3 bases from V and 0 bases from J, with 15 bases between. This CDR3 is built from 16 residues. In nucleotides, the CDR3 is TGCGCCAGCAGTCATTCCGACATCTCCTGCTCCTACGAGCAGTACTTC. This sequence encodes CASSHSDISCSYEQYF.

The table lists this clonotype with a few counts. A much larger clone is a single base away; this may be a read error. The chain employs TRBV12-3 or TRBV12-4 and TRBJ1-5, with D tentatively TRBD1 (5 bases). The CDR3 is 13 amino acids. Between the trimmed V and J ends, which lost 7 bases and 4 bases, there was a span of 11 bases. The CDR3 loop is CASNRDRNQPQHF. The CDR3 nucleotides read TGTGCCAGCAACCGAGACAGAAATCAGCCCCAGCATTTT.

With regard to this clonotype: One end of the junction fails to match germline, which may point to a read error. The chain links TRBV4-3 to TRBJ2-7; D is perhaps TRBD1 or TRBD2 (5 bases each). The CDR3 loop spans 13 amino acids. Germline CDR1 is LGHNA and CDR2 is YSLEER. The CDR3 reads CASSQGGSYERYF. The DNA of the CDR3 is TGCGCCAGCAGCCAAGGGGGGAGCTACGAGCGGTACTTC.

As to this clonotype: A clone one base away is much larger, so this may be a read error. The V call is TRBV6-5, the J call TRBJ2-7; 9 bases match TRBD1. Germline CDR1 MNHEY, CDR2 SVGAGI. This CDR3 region has 14 residues. The CDR3 is CAGSPGDREYEQYF. CDR3 coding DNA: TGTGCCGGCAGTCCCGGGGACAGGGAGTACGAGCAGTACTTC.

The J gene is TRBJ2-7, the V gene TRBV27; 7 bases align to TRBD1. V shed 1 base and J 5 bases; nucleotides not matched to a gene: 2. CDR3 length: 13 amino acids. Per germline, CDR1 MNHEY and CDR2 SMNVEV (reference sequence). The CDR3 DNA sequence: TGTGCCAGCAGTTTATTCACAGGGGACGAGCAGTACTTC. Its translation is CASSLFTGDEQYF.

This clonotype was seen at least ten times. The genes are TRBV13 and TRBJ2-2; a weak D match, TRBD1 (6 bases). Germline CDR1 is PRHDT and CDR2 is FYEKMQ (reference sequence). Trimming left V 5 bases short and J 0 bases short, with 10 bases between. CDR3 length: 15 residues. The CDR3 region has the DNA TGTGCCAGCAGCGCGGACAGAGCGAACACCGGGGAGCTGTTTTTT. The encoded protein is CASSADRANTGELFF. Looking up the rest from reference TRBV13 and TRBJ2-2 gives the full variable domain: AAGVIQSPRHLIKEKRETATLKCYPIPRHDTVYWYQQGPGQDPQFLISFYEKMQSDKGSIPDRFSAQQFSDYHSELNMSSLELGDSALYFCASSADRANTGELFFGEGSRLTVL.

Notes on this clonotype: With a far larger clone one base away, a read error is the likely cause. V is TRBV27 and J is TRBJ2-7; D unresolved. The CDR3 has 13 amino acids. Looked up from germline, CDR1 is MNHEY and CDR2 is SMNVEV (reference sequence). Between the trimmed V and J ends, which lost 6 bases and 0 bases, there was a span of 9 bases. CDR3 protein: CASSTSPSYEQYF. The CDR3 coding sequence is TGTGCCAGCAGCACAAGCCCCTCCTACGAGCAGTACTTC.

The sample holds a few counts of this clonotype. This sequence joins TRBV28 and TRBJ2-1, with 8 bases aligning to TRBD2. This CDR3 has 16 residues. Trimming at V came to 2 bases and at J to 9 bases, leaving 12 bases not matched to a gene. Germline CDR1 MDHEN, CDR2 SYDVKM. The DNA for the CDR3 is TGTGCCAGCAGTTTAATTGCCGGCACTAGCGGCACTGAGCAGTTCTTC. Translated, it gives CASSLIAGTSGTEQFF.

On this clonotype itself: A single base separates this from a much larger clone, so it may be a read error. V gene TRBV12-5 combines with J gene TRBJ2-5, with D possibly being TRBD1 (6 bases). This CDR3 spans 17 amino acids. Germline lookup yields CDR1 LGHNT and CDR2 FRNRAP. CDR3: CASGLDSTGSWQETQCF. Here the CDR3 DNA reads TGTGCTAGTGGTTTGGACTCAACAGGGTCTTGGCAAGAGACCCAGTGCTTC. Variable domain in full (rest from reference TRBV12-5 and TRBJ2-5): DARVTQTPRHKVTEMGQEVTMRCQPILGHNTVFWYRQTMMQGLELLAYFRNRAPLDDSGMPKDRFSAEMPDATLATLKIQPSEPRDSAVYFCASGLDSTGSWQETQCFGPGTRLLVL.

This clonotype was seen repeatedly, ten times or more. The chain links TRBV20-1 to TRBJ2-4; D gene unclear. Trimming left V 1 base short and J 3 bases short, with 7 bases between. This CDR3 is 13 amino acids long. Germline assignment: CDR1 DFQATT and CDR2 SNEGSKA (reference sequence). The CDR3 region is CSARAPDKNIQYF. CDR3 nucleotide sequence: TGCAGTGCTAGAGCCCCGGACAAAAACATTCAGTACTTC.

CDR3 sequence reads: CASSTTSHQPQHF. CDR3 coding DNA: TGTGCCAGTAGTACGACAAGTCACCAGCCCCAGCATTTT. The J gene is TRBJ1-5, the V gene TRBV19; D is unclear. There are 13 residues in the CDR3. The germline V gene encodes CDR1 LNHDA and CDR2 SQIVND (reference sequence). V lost 4 bases, J lost 7 bases, and 11 bases lay in between.

This clonotype has more than one count but fewer than ten. The rearrangement uses TRBV27 and TRBJ2-7; D remains ambiguous. Trimming cost V 1 base and J 0 bases, with 10 bases left between them. The germline V gene encodes CDR1 MNHEY and CDR2 SMNVEV (reference sequence). This CDR3 has 15 amino acids. Here the CDR3 reads CASSLLDSPSYEQYF. DNA for the CDR3: TGTGCCAGCAGTTTATTAGACTCCCCCTCCTACGAGCAGTACTTC.

The chain employs TRBV7-6 and TRBJ1-1, with unresolved D. The V gene lost 1 base and the J gene lost 6 bases, with 9 bases spanning the gap. CDR3 size: 13 residues. The germline V gene has CDR1 SGHVS and CDR2 FNYEAQ. CDR3: CASSLGDGPEAFF. CDR3 in DNA: TGTGCCAGCAGCTTAGGGGATGGCCCTGAAGCTTTCTTT.

J is TRBJ2-7 and V is TRBV27; the D is unclear. The CDR3 runs 15 residues. Germline-derived CDR1 and CDR2 are MNHEY and SMNVEV (reference sequence). The V and J ends lost 5 bases and 0 bases respectively, with 14 bases between them. The CDR3 bases are TGTGCCAGCAGTCCAATTGCAGGAGCCTCCTACGAGCAGTACTTC. Translation: CASSPIAGASYEQYF.

With respect to this clonotype: A much larger clonotype is one base distant, so this may be a read error. The chain joins TRBV30 to TRBJ2-7; TRBD1 aligns across 10 bases. The CDR3 length is 14 residues. Unmatched junction bases numbered 14, after V lost 8 bases and J lost 7 bases. Germline V gene lookup returns CDR1 GTSNPN and CDR2 SVGIG (reference sequence). The CDR3 is CARGPGTGAVEQYF. The CDR3, as DNA: TGTGCCCGGGGACCCGGGACAGGGGCAGTAGAGCAGTACTTC. Full variable domain (missing parts from reference TRBV30 and TRBJ2-7): SQTIHQWPATLVQPVGSPLSLECTVEGTSNPNLYWYRQAAGRGLQLLFYSVGIGQISSEVPQNLSASRPQDRQFILSSKKLLLSDSGFYLCARGPGTGAVEQYFGPGTRLTVT.

This rearrangement joins TRBV7-9 to TRBJ2-3; TRBD2 aligns across 8 bases. The V gene's germline CDR1 is SEHNR and CDR2 FQNEAQ (reference sequence). CDR3 length equals 15 residues. V was clipped by 5 bases and J by 2 bases; unmatched bases: 6. DNA of the CDR3: TGTGCCAGCAGCCCAACGGGGGGGCACACAGATACGCAGTATTTT. This translates into CASSPTGGHTDTQYF.